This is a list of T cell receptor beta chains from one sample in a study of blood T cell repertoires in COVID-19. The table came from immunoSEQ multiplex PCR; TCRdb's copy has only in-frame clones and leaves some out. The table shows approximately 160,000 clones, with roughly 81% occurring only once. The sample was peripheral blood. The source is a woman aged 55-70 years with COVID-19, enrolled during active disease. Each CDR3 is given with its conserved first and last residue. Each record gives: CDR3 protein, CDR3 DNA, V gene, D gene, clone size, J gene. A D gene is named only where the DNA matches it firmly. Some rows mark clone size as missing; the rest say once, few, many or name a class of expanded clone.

cdr3_aa: CASTLLPGDGYTF
cdr3_nt: TGTGCCAGCACCCTACTTCCAGGGGATGGCTACACCTTC
v_call: TRBV6-5
d_call: -
clone_size: -
j_call: TRBJ1-2

cdr3_aa: CASSQARGTWGYTF
cdr3_nt: TGTGCCAGCAGCCAAGCCCGTGGCACGTGGGGCTACACCTTC
v_call: TRBV14
d_call: -
clone_size: once
j_call: TRBJ1-2

cdr3_aa: CASSLLATVSDTQYF
cdr3_nt: TGCGCCAGCAGCCTGCTAGCGACTGTATCAGATACGCAGTATTTT
v_call: TRBV5-1
d_call: -
clone_size: -
j_call: TRBJ2-3

cdr3_aa: CASSLAGSGANVLTF
cdr3_nt: TGTGCCAGCAGCTTAGCCGGCTCTGGGGCCAACGTCCTGACTTTC
v_call: TRBV7-9
d_call: -
clone_size: -
j_call: TRBJ2-6

cdr3_aa: CASSRGTGGGGYGYTF
cdr3_nt: TGTGCCAGTAGTCGGGGGACAGGGGGCGGTGGCTATGGCTACACCTTC
v_call: TRBV19
d_call: TRBD1
clone_size: once
j_call: TRBJ1-2

cdr3_aa: CASSQGLGGATEAFF
cdr3_nt: TGTGCCAGCAGCCAAGGTCTGGGTGGGGCCACTGAAGCTTTCTTT
v_call: TRBV3-1/TRBV3-2
d_call: -
clone_size: -
j_call: TRBJ1-1

cdr3_aa: CASSPRTGIYNEQFF
cdr3_nt: TGCGCCAGCAGCCCCAGGACAGGGATATACAATGAGCAGTTCTTC
v_call: TRBV10-1
d_call: TRBD1
clone_size: -
j_call: TRBJ2-1

cdr3_aa: CASINGQGYEQYF
cdr3_nt: TGTGCCAGCATTAATGGGCAGGGCTACGAGCAGTACTTC
v_call: TRBV2
d_call: -
clone_size: -
j_call: TRBJ2-7

cdr3_aa: CASSHPGVLTF
cdr3_nt: TGTGCCAGCAGCCATCCAGGGGTCCTGACTTTC
v_call: TRBV11-2
d_call: -
clone_size: -
j_call: TRBJ2-6

cdr3_aa: CASTRGSSGGQKNIQYF
cdr3_nt: TGTGCCAGCACAAGAGGGAGTAGCGGGGGCCAAAAAAACATTCAGTACTTC
v_call: TRBV19
d_call: TRBD2
clone_size: -
j_call: TRBJ2-4

cdr3_aa: CASSPLGLAGGPDTQYF
cdr3_nt: TGTGCCAGCTCACCCCTAGGACTAGCGGGAGGTCCAGATACGCAGTATTTT
v_call: TRBV18
d_call: TRBD2
clone_size: -
j_call: TRBJ2-3

cdr3_aa: CASSSTPAQGVGNEQFF
cdr3_nt: TGTGCCAGCAGTTCTACACCCGCCCAGGGGGTTGGCAATGAGCAGTTCTTC
v_call: TRBV27
d_call: TRBD1
clone_size: -
j_call: TRBJ2-1

cdr3_aa: CASSETRGRGTEAFF
cdr3_nt: TGTGCCAGCAGTGAAACCCGTGGCCGGGGCACTGAAGCTTTCTTT
v_call: TRBV25-1
d_call: -
clone_size: -
j_call: TRBJ1-1

cdr3_aa: CASGAGTGRNIQYF
cdr3_nt: TGTGCCAGCGGGGCCGGGACAGGGAGAAACATTCAGTACTTC
v_call: TRBV9
d_call: TRBD1
clone_size: -
j_call: TRBJ2-4

cdr3_aa: CASSQDATGIEAFF
cdr3_nt: TGTGCCAGCAGCCAAGATGCGACAGGGATTGAAGCTTTCTTT
v_call: TRBV4-2
d_call: TRBD1
clone_size: few
j_call: TRBJ1-1

cdr3_aa: CASSQARTNTEAFF
cdr3_nt: TGCGCCAGCAGCCAAGCCAGGACAAACACTGAAGCTTTCTTT
v_call: TRBV4-1
d_call: -
clone_size: -
j_call: TRBJ1-1

cdr3_aa: CATSLDRGEGQPQHF
cdr3_nt: TGTGCCACCAGCCTGGACAGGGGTGAAGGTCAGCCCCAGCATTTT
v_call: TRBV15
d_call: TRBD1
clone_size: -
j_call: TRBJ1-5

cdr3_aa: CASSSGQNYGYTF
cdr3_nt: TGTGCCAGCAGCTCTGGACAGAACTATGGCTACACCTTC
v_call: TRBV3-1/TRBV3-2
d_call: -
clone_size: -
j_call: TRBJ1-2

cdr3_aa: CASIHTPGLAGVNEQFF
cdr3_nt: TGTGCCAGCATCCATACTCCGGGACTAGCGGGAGTCAATGAGCAGTTCTTC
v_call: TRBV2
d_call: TRBD2
clone_size: -
j_call: TRBJ2-1

cdr3_aa: CASSLDRGTSGGYNEQFF
cdr3_nt: TGTGCCAGCAGCTTAGATCGAGGGACTAGCGGGGGGTACAATGAGCAGTTCTTC
v_call: TRBV7-2
d_call: TRBD2
clone_size: -
j_call: TRBJ2-1